This TCR beta chain was sequenced for a study of CD8 T cells in ankylosing spondylitis. Study-wide findings and caveats: Among TCR beta sequences, a motif of several highly homologous variants appeared characteristic of ankylosing spondylitis blood. Reported data indicate significant enrichment of disease-linked clones within matched ankylosing spondylitis synovial fluid.

Germline CDR1 MDHEN, CDR2 SYDVKM. The CDR3 runs to 15 residues. Deletions cut 4 bases from V and 1 base from J, with 14 bases between. A few counts support this clonotype. Its specificity is unknown. Using quantitative 5'-RACE with molecular barcodes, the authors made TCR beta libraries. Each CDR3 protein is one row after TCRdb ran MiXCR on the 5' RACE reads. Altogether around 890,000 distinct CDR3 sequences are present, 12% being singletons, with the ten largest covering under 0.6%. The receptor comes from a male donor with ankylosing spondylitis. The chain links TRBV28 to TRBJ2-7; D tentatively fits TRBD1 or TRBD2 (6 bases each). Sequenced sample: blood, either unsorted or a sorted T cell fraction (not recorded which). The DNA for the CDR3 is TGTGCCAGCAGTTCTAGGGGGGTCGCATCCTACGAGCAGTACTTC. It specifies CASSSRGVASYEQYF. Complete variable domain (other parts from reference TRBV28 and TRBJ2-7): DVKVTQSSRYLVKRTGEKVFLECVQDMDHENMFWYRQDPGLGLRLIYFSYDVKMKEKGDIPEGYSVSREKKERFSLILESASTNQTSMYLCASSSRGVASYEQYFGPGTRLTVT.